This T cell receptor (beta chain) was sequenced for a study of tumor-infiltrating lymphocytes in glioblastoma multiforme. Study-level points and caveats: The TCR and somatic mutation analysis included just one glioblastoma patient.

TCRB libraries came from RNA via three nested multiplex PCR rounds. A single record per CDR3 protein comes from TCRdb applying MiXCR to the multiplex PCR reads. The sample has tens of thousands of distinct CDR3 sequences, more than 55% seen once; the top ten hold approximately 35%. A remark on this clonotype: Its target is not known. This is likely a read error, given that the CDR3 carries no conserved phenylalanine or tryptophan at its end.

Sequenced sample: brain tumor tissue. The clonotype comes from a male donor with glioblastoma.

The CDR3 nucleotides are TGCAGCGTAGCCGGGACTTTCACAGGTACGCAGTATTTG. Amino acids: CSVAGTFTGTQYL. The chain recombines TRBV29-1 with TRBJ2-3; TRBD2 is a possible D gene (6 bases). CDR1 and CDR2 (germline): SQVTM, ANQGSEA. The CDR3 is made up of 13 amino acids.